The 23 T cell receptor beta chains given below trace back to one sample, sequenced in a study of cytomegalovirus exposure and HLA in healthy donors. Assay: immunoSEQ multiplex PCR; the TCRdb copy retains only in-frame clones and omits some. The sample includes some 350,000 clones, around 87% seen only once; the top ten take 1% to 1.5%. The specimen was PBMCs. Receptors originate from a woman aged 25-40 years in good health and CMV-seropositive.

CDR3 protein: CASKTGANSPLHF. The CDR3 DNA sequence: TGTGCCAGCAAGACAGGGGCAAATTCACCCCTCCACTTT. The rearrangement joins TRBV9 to TRBJ1-6; 8 nucleotides align to TRBD1. The CDR3 loop spans 13 amino acids. The V gene's germline CDR1 is SGDLS and CDR2 YYNGEE. The V gene end was trimmed by 6 bases and the J gene end by 7 bases; junction bases not matched to a gene: 3.

The sample holds one count of this clone. The junction shows a germline mismatch at one end, possibly a read error. This sequence joins TRBV6-4 and TRBJ2-1; D may be TRBD2 (5 bases). The length of the CDR3 is 13 residues. The germline V gene has CDR1 MRHNA and CDR2 SNTAGT. The CDR3 sequence: CASSYSLSSEQFF. In DNA form, the CDR3 reads TGTGCCAGCAGTTACTCGTTGTCTAGCGAGCAGTTCTTC.

The rearrangement uses TRBV6-5 and TRBJ2-1; D uncertain. Germline CDR1 MNHEY, CDR2 SVGAGI. With 2 bases removed from V and 3 bases from J, the gap between germline ends came to 14 bases. There are 16 residues in the CDR3. CDR3 in DNA: TGTGCCAGCAGTTACGTCCCTCTGGCGGACTACAATGAGCAGTTCTTC. Translating gives CASSYVPLADYNEQFF.

The chain uses TRBV7-9 and TRBJ1-2; D gene ambiguous. The CDR3 has 14 amino acids. V was pared by 1 base and J by 4 bases, with 10 bases between. CDR1 is SEHNR and CDR2 is FQNEAQ in the germline V gene (reference sequence). CDR3 loop: CASSLDSTRYGYTF. As DNA, the CDR3 is TGTGCCAGCAGCTTAGATAGCACTCGCTATGGCTACACCTTC.

This clone came up once. The chain links TRBV9 to TRBJ1-5; D may be TRBD1 (5 bases). The CDR3 extends over 17 amino acids. Trimming left V 0 bases short and J 4 bases short, with 17 bases between. From germline, CDR1 is SGDLS and CDR2 YYNGEE. The CDR3 here is CASSVEAGETFNQPQHF. CDR3 DNA: TGTGCCAGCAGCGTAGAAGCGGGGGAGACGTTTAATCAGCCCCAGCATTTT.

The chain links TRBV7-3 to TRBJ2-1; 13 bases agree with TRBD2. CDR3 length equals 15 residues. The junction had 7 bases not matched to a gene; V was cut back by 6 bases and J by 8 bases. Germline V gene sequence: CDR1 SGHTA, CDR2 FQGTGA. The CDR3 DNA is TGTGCCAGCAGAAGGACTAGCGGGAGTTGGGATGAGCAGTTCTTC. Protein product: CASRRTSGSWDEQFF.

This chain uses TRBV4-3 with TRBJ1-6; TRBD1 aligns across 7 bases. There are 16 residues in the CDR3. Germline CDR1 is LGHNA and CDR2 is YSLEER. The V gene end was trimmed by 3 bases and the J gene end by 9 bases; junction bases not matched to a gene: 11. The CDR3 region has the DNA TGCGCCAGCAGCCAGCGACAGGGTTGGCCATCTTCACCCCTCCACTTT. It translates to CASSQRQGWPSSPLHF.

This clone was detected a few times. The V call is TRBV6-5, the J call TRBJ1-1, with a tentative D call TRBD1 (6 bases). Germline-derived CDR1 and CDR2 are MNHEY and SVGAGI. Trimming removed 1 base at V and 4 bases at J, with 10 bases between. There are 14 residues in the CDR3. CDR3 loop: CASSYLGRGTEAFF. CDR3 bases: TGTGCCAGCAGTTACTTAGGCAGGGGCACTGAAGCTTTCTTT.

The chain couples TRBV5-4 to TRBJ2-7; 11 bases are shared with TRBD2. V trimming: 0 bases; J trimming: 2 bases; junction bases outside the gene matches: 7. Germline values: CDR1 SGHNT, CDR2 YYREEE (reference sequence). The CDR3 sequence is 17 residues long. Here the CDR3 DNA reads TGTGCCAGCAGCTTGGGGGTGACTAGCGGGACTCCCTACGAGCAGTACTTC. This codes for CASSLGVTSGTPYEQYF.

Only a few counts were recorded for this clone. This chain joins TRBV7-3 and TRBJ2-4, with D maybe TRBD2 (6 bases). Per the germline V gene, CDR1 is SGHTA and CDR2 is FQGTGA. Trimming removed 5 bases at V and 3 bases at J, with 14 bases between. The CDR3 contains 15 residues. CDR3 bases: TGTGCCAGCAGCCCGACCGGGGGAAACAAAAACATTCAGTACTTC. It codes for CASSPTGGNKNIQYF.

The gene calls are TRBV6-4 and TRBJ1-4; TRBD1 might be the D (5 bases). This CDR3 is 12 amino acids long. With 5 bases removed from V and 7 bases from J, the gap between germline ends came to 8 bases. CDR1 MRHNA and CDR2 SNTAGT come from the germline V gene. DNA for the CDR3: TGTGCCAGCAGTTGGCAGGGTGAAAAACTGTTTTTT. The encoded protein is CASSWQGEKLFF.

This clone was observed once. V gene TRBV7-6 combines with J gene TRBJ1-5; D call uncertain. V lost 2 bases, J lost 2 bases, and 13 bases lay in between. Germline CDR1 and CDR2: SGHVS and FNYEAQ. This CDR3 spans 16 amino acids. The CDR3 sequence: CASSLSPPGGNQPQHF. The CDR3 region has the DNA TGTGCCAGCAGCTTATCCCCTCCGGGTGGCAATCAGCCCCAGCATTTT.

The CDR3 is CASSTYSGSTDTQYF. The CDR3 nucleotides read TGCGCCAGCAGCACCTATAGCGGGAGCACAGATACGCAGTATTTT. The chain couples TRBV5-1 to TRBJ2-3, with 7 bases lining up with TRBD2. From germline, CDR1 is SGHRS and CDR2 YFSETQ. The CDR3 has 15 residues. The J segment lost 0 bases and the V segment lost 4 bases, leaving 5 bases of the junction unmatched.

CDR3 region: CASSSTSGAGNEQFF. CDR3 sequence (DNA): TGTGCCAGCAGCTCAACTAGCGGGGCAGGGAATGAGCAGTTCTTC. The V gene is TRBV7-2, the J gene TRBJ2-1; 10 bases line up with TRBD2. CDR3 length: 15 residues. J lost 7 bases, V lost 4 bases, and 7 bases had no gene match. Germline assignment: CDR1 SGHTA and CDR2 FQGNSA. Looking up the rest from reference TRBV7-2 and TRBJ2-1 gives the full variable domain: GAGVSQSPSNKVTEKGKDVELRCDPISGHTALYWYRQSLGQGLEFLIYFQGNSAPDKSGLPSDRFSAERTGGSVSTLTIQRTQQEDSAVYLCASSSTSGAGNEQFFGPGTRLTVL.

The chain carries TRBV6-6 and TRBJ2-5; D remains unclear. This CDR3 comprises 13 residues. CDR1 is MNHNY, CDR2 SVGAGI, per germline (reference sequence). V was trimmed by 6 bases and J by 2 bases, leaving 10 bases between them. CDR3 protein: CASRHWLQETQYF. The CDR3 coding sequence is TGTGCCAGCAGGCATTGGCTTCAAGAGACCCAGTACTTC.

Here the CDR3 reads CASSEDGRGSEKLFF. The CDR3 bases are TGTGCCAGCAGTGAAGACGGCAGGGGTAGTGAAAAACTGTTTTTT. The rearrangement links TRBV2 to TRBJ1-4; a weak D match, TRBD1 (6 bases). There are 15 residues in the CDR3. V lost 1 base to trimming and J lost 7 bases, with 13 bases between them. Looked up from germline, CDR1 is SNHLY and CDR2 is FYNNEI.

This rearrangement joins TRBV4-1 to TRBJ1-2, with D possibly matching TRBD1 (5 bases). Germline V gene lookup returns CDR1 MGHRA and CDR2 YSYEKL. Trimming took off 8 bases at V and 11 bases at J, with 21 bases between the two ends. The CDR3 totals 13 residues. CDR3 sequence: CASGERGEERYTF. CDR3 nucleotide sequence: TGCGCCAGCGGCGAAAGAGGGGAGGAGAGGTACACCTTC.

The table lists this clone with a count of one. V gene TRBV7-2 combines with J gene TRBJ2-5, with D hard to call. With 9 bases removed from V and 5 bases from J, the gap between germline ends came to 19 bases. CDR1 SGHTA and CDR2 FQGNSA come from the germline V gene. The CDR3 is 14 residues long. Here the CDR3 reads CASQPPSPRETQYF. The DNA of the CDR3 is TGTGCCAGTCAACCGCCCAGCCCCAGGGAGACCCAGTACTTC.

The chain uses TRBV6-5 and TRBJ1-2, with TRBD1 identical over 7 bases. Per germline, CDR1 MNHEY and CDR2 SVGAGI. The CDR3 is 13 amino acids. Trimming cost V 6 bases and J 8 bases; bases outside gene matches: 9. CDR3 nucleotide sequence: TGTGCCAGCAGCCAATGGGCAGGGGGAGGCTACACCTTC. Translation gives CASSQWAGGGYTF.

This clone occurred once. The rearrangement joins TRBV7-9 to TRBJ2-3, with 8 bases matching TRBD2. This CDR3 has 16 amino acids. The V and J ends lost 1 base and 6 bases, in that order; junction bases with no gene match: 9. Germline assignment: CDR1 SEHNR and CDR2 FQNEAQ (reference sequence). The CDR3 here is CASSLVVTSVSDTQYF. The CDR3 nucleotides are TGTGCCAGCAGCTTAGTGGTGACTAGCGTTTCGGATACGCAGTATTTT.

The gene calls are TRBV4-3 and TRBJ2-7, with a weak D call TRBD2 (7 bases). The CDR3 sequence is 16 residues long. The germline V gene encodes CDR1 LGHNA and CDR2 YSLEER. V gave up 4 bases and J gave up 4 bases, with 20 bases separating them. This chain's CDR3 is CASSPGGRDYPYEQYF. The CDR3 DNA follows: TGCGCCAGCAGCCCCGGGGGGCGGGACTACCCTTACGAGCAGTACTTC.

The chain joins TRBV7-9 to TRBJ1-2, with a weak D call TRBD1 (6 bases). The CDR3 is made up of 14 amino acids. Trimming shortened V by 3 bases and J by 8 bases, and 16 bases separated the two germline ends. Germline V CDR1 and CDR2: SEHNR, FQNEAQ (reference sequence). The CDR3 here is CASSLGRDTSGYTF. In DNA form, the CDR3 reads TGTGCCAGCAGCTTGGGCCGGGACACCTCGGGCTACACCTTC.

This clone was counted between two and nine times. The genes are TRBV25-1 and TRBJ1-2, with 10 bases lining up with TRBD1. From germline, CDR1 is MGHDK and CDR2 SYGVNS. The CDR3 spans 14 residues. V lost 4 bases and J lost 4; bases outside the gene matches: 3. The CDR3 region is CASSAGQGSYGYTF. CDR3 DNA: TGTGCCAGCAGTGCGGGACAGGGGAGCTATGGCTACACCTTC.